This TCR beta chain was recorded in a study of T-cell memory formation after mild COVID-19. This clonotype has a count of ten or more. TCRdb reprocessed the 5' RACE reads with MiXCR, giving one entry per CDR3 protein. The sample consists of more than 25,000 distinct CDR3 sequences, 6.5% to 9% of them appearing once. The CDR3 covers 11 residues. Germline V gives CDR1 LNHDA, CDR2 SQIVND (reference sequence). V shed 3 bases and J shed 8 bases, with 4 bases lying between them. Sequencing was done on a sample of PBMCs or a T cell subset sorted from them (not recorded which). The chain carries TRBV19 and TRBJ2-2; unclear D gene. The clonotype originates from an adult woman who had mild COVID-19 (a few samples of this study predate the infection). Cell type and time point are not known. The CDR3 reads CASSMGGELFF. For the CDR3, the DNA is TGTGCCAGTAGTATGGGGGGGGAGCTGTTTTTT.